The entry that follows covers one TCR beta chain sequence. Its antigen is still unknown. Germline CDR1 and CDR2: SGHVS and FNYEAQ. The CDR3 sequence is 19 residues long. The junction had 9 bases not matched to a gene; V was cut back by 1 base and J by 0 bases. The sample comes from a study of CD8 T cells in Susac syndrome. The study, taken as a whole, reports: The total CD8+ repertoires yielded more than 15 Susac-specific public clones and the CD8+ TEMRA repertoires yielded about five.

Random hexamers were used to reverse transcribe roughly 0.45 to 1 ug of RNA. The amplification used immunoSEQ multiplex PCR on TCR beta CDR3; it spanned 54 Vbeta and 13 Jbeta. From the immunoSEQ multiplex PCR reads, TCRdb called clonotypes with MiXCR, one entry per CDR3 protein. The table shows under 200,000 distinct CDR3 sequences, with roughly 94% occurring only once. The chain combines TRBV7-6 with TRBJ1-5; 10 nucleotides line up with TRBD1. Sequencing was carried out using CD8+ T cells from PBMCs. The receptor was derived from a human donor with Susac syndrome. CDR3: CASSLVLGTGVCSNQPQHF. Here the CDR3 DNA reads TGTGCCAGCAGCTTAGTACTCGGGACAGGGGTATGTAGCAATCAGCCCCAGCATTTT.